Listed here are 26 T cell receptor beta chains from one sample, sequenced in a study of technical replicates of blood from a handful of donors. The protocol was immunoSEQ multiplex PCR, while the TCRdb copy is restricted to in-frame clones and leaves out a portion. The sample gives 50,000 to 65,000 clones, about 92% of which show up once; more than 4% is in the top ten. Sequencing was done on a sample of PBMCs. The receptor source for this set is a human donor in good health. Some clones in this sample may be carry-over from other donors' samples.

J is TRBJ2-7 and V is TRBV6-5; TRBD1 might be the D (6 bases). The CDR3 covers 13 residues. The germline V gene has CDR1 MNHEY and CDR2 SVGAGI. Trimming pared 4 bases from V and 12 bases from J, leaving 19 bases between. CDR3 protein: CASSSPGTGRRYF. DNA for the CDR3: TGTGCCAGCAGTTCCCCGGGAACAGGGAGAAGGTACTTC.

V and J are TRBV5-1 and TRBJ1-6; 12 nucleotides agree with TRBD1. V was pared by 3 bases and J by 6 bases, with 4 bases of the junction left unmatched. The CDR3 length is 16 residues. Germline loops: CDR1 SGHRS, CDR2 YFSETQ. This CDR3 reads CASSSGTGGLNSPLHF. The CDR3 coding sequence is TGCGCCAGCAGCTCGGGGACAGGGGGCCTTAATTCACCCCTCCACTTT.

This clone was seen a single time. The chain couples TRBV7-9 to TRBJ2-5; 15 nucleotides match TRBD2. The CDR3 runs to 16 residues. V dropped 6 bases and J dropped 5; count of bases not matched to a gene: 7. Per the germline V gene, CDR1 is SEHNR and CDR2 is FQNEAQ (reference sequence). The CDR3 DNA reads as TGTGCCAGCAGTCCGGGACTAGCGGGAGGATGGGAGACCCAGTACTTC. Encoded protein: CASSPGLAGGWETQYF.

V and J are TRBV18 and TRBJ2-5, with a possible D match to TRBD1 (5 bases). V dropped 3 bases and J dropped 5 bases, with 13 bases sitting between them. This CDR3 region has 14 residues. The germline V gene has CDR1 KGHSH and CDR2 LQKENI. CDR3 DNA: TGTGCCAGCTCACCGACACAGGTTGTCGAGACCCAGTACTTC. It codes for CASSPTQVVETQYF.

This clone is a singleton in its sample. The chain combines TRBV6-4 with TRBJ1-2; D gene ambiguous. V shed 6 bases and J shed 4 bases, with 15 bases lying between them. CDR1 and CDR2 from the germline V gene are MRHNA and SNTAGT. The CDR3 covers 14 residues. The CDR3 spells CASRALPGGYGYTF. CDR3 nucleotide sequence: TGTGCCAGCAGAGCCCTCCCGGGAGGCTATGGCTACACCTTC.

The CDR3 DNA follows: TGTGCCAGCAGTTACTCTACCGGGACAGGAGGGACTGAAGCTTTCTTT. It encodes CASSYSTGTGGTEAFF. V usage is TRBV6-5 and J usage is TRBJ1-1; 8 bases align to TRBD1. With V trimmed by 0 bases and J by 5 bases, 8 bases remained unmatched. CDR1 is MNHEY and CDR2 is SVGAGI in the germline V gene. This CDR3 has 16 amino acids.

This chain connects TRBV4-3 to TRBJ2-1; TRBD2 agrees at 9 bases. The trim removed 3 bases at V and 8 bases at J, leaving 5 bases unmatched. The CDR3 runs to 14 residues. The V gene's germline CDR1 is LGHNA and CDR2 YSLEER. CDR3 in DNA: TGCGCCAGCAGCCACACCGGGACTAGCTATGAGCAGTTCTTC. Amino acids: CASSHTGTSYEQFF.

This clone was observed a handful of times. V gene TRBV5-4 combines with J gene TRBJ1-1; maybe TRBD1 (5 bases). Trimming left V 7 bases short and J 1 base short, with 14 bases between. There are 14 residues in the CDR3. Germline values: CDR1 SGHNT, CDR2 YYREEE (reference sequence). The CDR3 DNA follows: TGTGCCAGCTCTATGGGGGGAGCGAACACTGAAGCTTTCTTT. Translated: CASSMGGANTEAFF.

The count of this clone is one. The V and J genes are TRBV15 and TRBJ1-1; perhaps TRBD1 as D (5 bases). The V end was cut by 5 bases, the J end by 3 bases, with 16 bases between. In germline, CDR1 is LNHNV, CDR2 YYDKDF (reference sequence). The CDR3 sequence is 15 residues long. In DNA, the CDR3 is TGTGCCACCAGCGGGATCAGGGCATCGGACACTGAAGCTTTCTTT. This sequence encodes CATSGIRASDTEAFF. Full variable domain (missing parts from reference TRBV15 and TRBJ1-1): DAMVIQNPRYQVTQFGKPVTLSCSQTLNHNVMYWYQQKSSQAPKLLFHYYDKDFNNEADTPDNFQSRRPNTSFCFLDIRSPGLGDTAMYLCATSGIRASDTEAFFGQGTRLTVV.

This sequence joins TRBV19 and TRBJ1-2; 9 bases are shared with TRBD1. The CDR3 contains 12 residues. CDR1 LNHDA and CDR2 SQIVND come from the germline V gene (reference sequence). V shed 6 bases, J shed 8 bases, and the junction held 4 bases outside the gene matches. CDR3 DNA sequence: TGTGCCAGTAGGACAGGGGGTCAGGGCTACACCTTC. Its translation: CASRTGGQGYTF.

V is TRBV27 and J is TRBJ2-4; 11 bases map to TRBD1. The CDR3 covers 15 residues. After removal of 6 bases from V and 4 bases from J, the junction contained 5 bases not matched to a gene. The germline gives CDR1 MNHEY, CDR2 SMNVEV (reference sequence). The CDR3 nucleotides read TGTGCCAGCAGAGGCCGGGACAGGGGGAAAAACATTCAGTACTTC. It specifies CASRGRDRGKNIQYF.

The CDR3 here is CASSVGRGQETQYF. The DNA of the CDR3 is TGTGCCAGCAGCGTAGGGCGGGGGCAAGAGACCCAGTACTTC. V and J are TRBV9 and TRBJ2-5; 7 bases are shared with TRBD2. CDR1 and CDR2 (germline): SGDLS, YYNGEE. This CDR3 comprises 14 residues. Losses at the gene ends were 0 bases for V and 2 bases for J; bases not matched to a gene: 1. Full variable domain (missing parts from reference TRBV9 and TRBJ2-5): DSGVTQTPKHLITATGQRVTLRCSPRSGDLSVYWYQQSLDQGLQFLIQYYNGEERAKGNILERFSAQQFPDLHSELNLSSLELGDSALYFCASSVGRGQETQYFGPGTRLLVL.

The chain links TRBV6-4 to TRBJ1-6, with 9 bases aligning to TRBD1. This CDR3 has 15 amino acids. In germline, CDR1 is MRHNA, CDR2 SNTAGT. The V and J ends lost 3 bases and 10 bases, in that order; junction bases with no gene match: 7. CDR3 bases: TGTGCCAGCAGTGATCGGGACAGGGTCACCTCACCCCTCCACTTT. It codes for CASSDRDRVTSPLHF.

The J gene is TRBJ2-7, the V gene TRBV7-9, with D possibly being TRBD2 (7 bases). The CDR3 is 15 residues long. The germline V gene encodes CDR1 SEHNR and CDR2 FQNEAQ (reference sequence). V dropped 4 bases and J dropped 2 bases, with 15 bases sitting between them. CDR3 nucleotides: TGTGCCAGCAGCTCAGCCGCGGGGGCTACCTACGAGCAGTACTTC. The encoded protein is CASSSAAGATYEQYF.

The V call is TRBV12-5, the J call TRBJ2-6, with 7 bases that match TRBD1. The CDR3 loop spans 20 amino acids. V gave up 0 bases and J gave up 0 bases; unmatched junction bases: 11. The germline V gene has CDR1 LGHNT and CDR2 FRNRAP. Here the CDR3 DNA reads TGTGCTAGTGGTTTGGTAGAGGGGACAGCGAAAACCTCTGGGGCCAACGTCCTGACTTTC. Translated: CASGLVEGTAKTSGANVLTF.

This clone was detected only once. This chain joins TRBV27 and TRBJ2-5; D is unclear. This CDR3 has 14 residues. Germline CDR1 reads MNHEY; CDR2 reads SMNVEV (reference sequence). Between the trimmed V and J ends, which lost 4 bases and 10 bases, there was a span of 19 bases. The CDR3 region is CASSSQTRASGQYF. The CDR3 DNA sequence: TGTGCCAGCAGTTCCCAGACACGTGCGTCAGGCCAGTACTTC.

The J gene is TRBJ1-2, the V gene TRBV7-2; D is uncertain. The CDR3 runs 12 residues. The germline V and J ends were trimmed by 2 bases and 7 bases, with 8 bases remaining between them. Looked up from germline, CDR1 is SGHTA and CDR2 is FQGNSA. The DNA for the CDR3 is TGTGCCAGCAGCTTATACTCGGGTGGCTACACCTTC. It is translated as CASSLYSGGYTF.

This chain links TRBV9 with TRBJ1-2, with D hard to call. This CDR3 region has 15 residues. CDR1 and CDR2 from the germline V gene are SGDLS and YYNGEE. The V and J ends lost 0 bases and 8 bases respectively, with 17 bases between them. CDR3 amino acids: CASSVAPNRDSGYTF. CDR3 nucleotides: TGTGCCAGCAGCGTAGCGCCGAACCGGGATTCCGGCTACACCTTC.

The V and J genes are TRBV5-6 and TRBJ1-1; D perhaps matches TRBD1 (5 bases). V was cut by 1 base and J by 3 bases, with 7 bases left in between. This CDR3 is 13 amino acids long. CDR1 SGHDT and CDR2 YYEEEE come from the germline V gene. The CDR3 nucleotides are TGTGCCAGCAGCTTGCAGGGTTACACTGAAGCTTTCTTT. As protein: CASSLQGYTEAFF.

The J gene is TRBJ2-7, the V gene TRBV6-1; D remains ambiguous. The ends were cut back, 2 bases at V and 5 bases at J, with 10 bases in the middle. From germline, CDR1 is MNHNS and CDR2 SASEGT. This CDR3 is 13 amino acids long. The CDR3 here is CASSEPAVHEQYF. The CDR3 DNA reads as TGTGCCAGCAGTGAACCCGCAGTCCACGAGCAGTACTTC.

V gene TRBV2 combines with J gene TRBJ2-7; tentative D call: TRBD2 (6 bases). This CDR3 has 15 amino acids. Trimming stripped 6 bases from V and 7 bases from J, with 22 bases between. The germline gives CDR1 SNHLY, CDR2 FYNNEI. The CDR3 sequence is CASSPRERHRGEQYF. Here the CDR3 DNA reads TGTGCCAGCAGCCCTCGGGAAAGGCACCGGGGGGAGCAGTACTTC. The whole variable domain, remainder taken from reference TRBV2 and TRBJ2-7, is EPEVTQTPSHQVTQMGQEVILRCVPISNHLYFYWYRQILGQKVEFLVSFYNNEISEKSEIFDDQFSVERPDGSNFTLKIRSTKLEDSAMYFCASSPRERHRGEQYFGPGTRLTVT.

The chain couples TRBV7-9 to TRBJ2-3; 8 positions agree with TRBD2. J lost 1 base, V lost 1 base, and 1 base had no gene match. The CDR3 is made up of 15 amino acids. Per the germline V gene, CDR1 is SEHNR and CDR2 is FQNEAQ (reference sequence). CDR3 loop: CASSLVRGGTDTQYF. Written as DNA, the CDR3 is TGTGCCAGCAGCTTAGTGCGGGGGGGCACAGATACGCAGTATTTT.

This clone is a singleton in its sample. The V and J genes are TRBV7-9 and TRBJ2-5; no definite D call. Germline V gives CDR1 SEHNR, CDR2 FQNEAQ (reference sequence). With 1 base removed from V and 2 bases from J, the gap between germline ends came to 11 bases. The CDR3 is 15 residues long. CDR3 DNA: TGTGCCAGCAGCTTAGGGCCGATCAAACAAGAGACCCAGTACTTC. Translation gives CASSLGPIKQETQYF.

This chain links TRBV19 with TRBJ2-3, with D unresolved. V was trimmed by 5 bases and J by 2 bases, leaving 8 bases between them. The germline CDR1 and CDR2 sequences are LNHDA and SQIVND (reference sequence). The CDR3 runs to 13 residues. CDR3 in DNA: TGTGCCAGTAGTGTGGAGAACACAGATACGCAGTATTTT. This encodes CASSVENTDTQYF.

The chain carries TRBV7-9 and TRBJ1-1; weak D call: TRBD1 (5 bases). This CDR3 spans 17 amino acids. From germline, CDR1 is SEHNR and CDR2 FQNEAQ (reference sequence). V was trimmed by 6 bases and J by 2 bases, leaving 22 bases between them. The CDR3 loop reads CASRPKRREKRNTEAFF. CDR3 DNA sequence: TGTGCCAGCAGACCCAAACGCAGGGAAAAACGAAACACTGAAGCTTTCTTT.

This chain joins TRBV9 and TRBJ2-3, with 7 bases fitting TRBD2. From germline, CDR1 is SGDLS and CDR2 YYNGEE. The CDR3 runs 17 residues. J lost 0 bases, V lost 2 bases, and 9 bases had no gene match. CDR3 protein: CASSVSKRTRSTDTQYF. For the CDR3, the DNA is TGTGCCAGCAGCGTTTCAAAGCGGACTAGAAGCACAGATACGCAGTATTTT.